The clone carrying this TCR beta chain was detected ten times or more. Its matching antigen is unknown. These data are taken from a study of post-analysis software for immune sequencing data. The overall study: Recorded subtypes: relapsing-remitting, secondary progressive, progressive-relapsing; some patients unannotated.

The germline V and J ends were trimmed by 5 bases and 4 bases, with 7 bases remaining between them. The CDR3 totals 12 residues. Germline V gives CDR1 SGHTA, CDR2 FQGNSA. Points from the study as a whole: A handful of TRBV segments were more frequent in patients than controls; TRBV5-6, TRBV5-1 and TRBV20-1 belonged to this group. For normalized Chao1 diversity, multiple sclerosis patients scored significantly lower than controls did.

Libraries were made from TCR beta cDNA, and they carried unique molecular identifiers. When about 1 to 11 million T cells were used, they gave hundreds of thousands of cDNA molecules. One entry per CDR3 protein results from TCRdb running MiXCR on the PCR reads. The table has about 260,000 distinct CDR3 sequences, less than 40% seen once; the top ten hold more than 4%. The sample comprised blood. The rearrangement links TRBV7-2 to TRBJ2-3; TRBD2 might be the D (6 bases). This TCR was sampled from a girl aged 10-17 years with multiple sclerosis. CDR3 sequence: CASSPSADTQYF. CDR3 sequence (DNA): TGTGCCAGCAGCCCTAGCGCAGATACGCAGTATTTT.